The clone carrying this T cell receptor beta chain was observed many times. As yet, its antigen is unknown. The data are from a study of identical twins. Study-wide findings and caveats: Out-of-frame alpha sequences shared between twins exhibited an excess of low generation probability.

TCRdb recomputed calls from the 5' RACE reads with MiXCR, one row per CDR3 protein. The table shows more than 650,000 distinct CDR3 sequences, with around 6% occurring only once. The CDR3 runs 19 residues. Germline CDR1 is LGHNA and CDR2 is YNFKEQ. Losses at the gene ends were 6 bases for V and 0 bases for J; bases not matched to a gene: 14. The chain links TRBV4-2 to TRBJ2-1, with 10 nucleotides matching TRBD2. This sequence originates from a man younger than 35 in good health. The sample comprised naive T cells sorted from blood. CDR3 coding DNA: TGTGCCAGCAGTCATTTAAGCGGGAGGGCCCTCGGCTCCTACAATGAGCAGTTCTTC. As protein: CASSHLSGRALGSYNEQFF.